This entry is about one TCR beta chain. Its antigen is unidentified. The length of the CDR3 is 16 residues. Germline-derived CDR1 and CDR2 are SQVTM and ANQGSEA. J was trimmed by 1 base and V by 2 bases; bases with no gene match: 4. The data were taken from a study of graft-versus-host responses after intestinal transplantation. Study-wide background: Each recipient received anti-thymocyte globulin induction, then tacrolimus and steroids for 2 to 4 years. Study results and limitations: High graft-versus-host to host-versus-graft T cell clonal ratios marked allografts of patients with graft-donor macrochimerism. GvH clones occurred in recipient marrow; some first appeared in ileum or blood.

Profiling relied on immunoSEQ multiplex PCR, and the TCRdb table lists in-frame clones only, not all of them. This table holds 70,000 to 80,000 clones, roughly 91% found once. The source is a human donor who received an intestinal transplant. The starting material was unstimulated CD8+ T cells sorted from spleen or lymph node cells, obtained before intestinal transplant. The chain is built from TRBV29-1 and TRBJ2-2, with 10 bases lining up with TRBD1. CDR3 region: CSVERRDRGNTGELFF. The CDR3 DNA follows: TGCAGCGTTGAAAGAAGGGACAGGGGGAACACCGGGGAGCTGTTTTTT.